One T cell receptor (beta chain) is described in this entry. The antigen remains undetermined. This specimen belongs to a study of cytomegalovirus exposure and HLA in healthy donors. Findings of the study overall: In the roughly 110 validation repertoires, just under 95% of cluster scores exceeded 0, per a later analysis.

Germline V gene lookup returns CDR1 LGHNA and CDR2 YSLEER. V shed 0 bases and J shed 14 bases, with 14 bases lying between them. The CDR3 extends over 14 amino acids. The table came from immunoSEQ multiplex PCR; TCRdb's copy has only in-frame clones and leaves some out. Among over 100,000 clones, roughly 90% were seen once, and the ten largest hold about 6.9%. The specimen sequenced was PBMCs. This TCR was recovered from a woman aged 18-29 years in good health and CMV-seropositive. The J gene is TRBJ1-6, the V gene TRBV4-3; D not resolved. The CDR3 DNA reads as TGCGCCAGCAGCCAAGAAATGGGAGTGGTAACCCTCCACTTT. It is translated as CASSQEMGVVTLHF.